One sample yielded the 20 T cell receptor beta chains listed below, sequenced in a study of T cell responses to AZD1222 COVID-19 vaccine. The assay was immunoSEQ multiplex PCR, and TCRdb's table has in-frame clones only and misses some. Found here are 150,000 to 200,000 clones, 88% of them singletons; the top ten hold around a tenth. Specimen: peripheral blood, collected 28 days after the second AZD1222 dose. These receptors came from an adult who received the AZD1222 COVID-19 vaccine.

Notes on this clone: The junction shows a germline mismatch at one end, possibly a read error. The rearrangement uses TRBV9 and TRBJ2-3; 10 positions match TRBD1. The CDR3 contains 18 residues. Germline CDR1 SGDLS, CDR2 YYNGEE. CDR3 in amino acids: CANSVDRWGDRGTDTQYF. The CDR3 region has the DNA TGTGCCAACAGCGTAGATCGGTGGGGGGACAGGGGAACAGATACGCAGTATTTT.

The gene calls are TRBV6-2 or TRBV6-3 and TRBJ2-5; 8 bases map to TRBD2. This CDR3 region has 16 residues. CDR1 is MNHEY, CDR2 SVGEGT, per germline. The junction had 5 bases not matched to a gene; V was cut back by 0 bases and J by 2 bases. CDR3 in DNA: TGTGCCAGCAGTTACTCCCTCGGGAGGGGGCAAGAGACCCAGTACTTC. Its translation is CASSYSLGRGQETQYF.

This clone was recorded a few times. The chain has TRBV5-1 and TRBJ2-2, with TRBD2 matching over 8 bases. The CDR3 contains 14 residues. Trimming took 7 bases from V and 4 from J; bases not matched to a gene: 6. Per germline, CDR1 SGHRS and CDR2 YFSETQ. CDR3 sequence: CASGTSFLTGELFF. Here the CDR3 DNA reads TGCGCCAGCGGGACTAGTTTTCTCACCGGGGAGCTGTTTTTT.

The chain couples TRBV18 to TRBJ2-7, with D possibly being TRBD1 (5 bases). The V end was cut by 1 base, the J end by 3 bases, with 10 bases between. The germline gives CDR1 KGHSH, CDR2 LQKENI. This CDR3 region has 14 residues. CDR3 in DNA: TGTGCCAGCTCACCACGGGGCAGAGACTACGAGCAGTACTTC. Encoded protein: CASSPRGRDYEQYF.

The chain carries TRBV27 and TRBJ2-1, with D possibly TRBD1 on 6 matching bases. The germline CDR1 and CDR2 sequences are MNHEY and SMNVEV (reference sequence). V lost 6 bases and J 2 bases, leaving 20 bases between the germline ends. The CDR3 has 17 amino acids. Written as DNA, the CDR3 is TGTGCCAGCAGAACCCTGCCAACAGGGAACCCCTACAATGAGCAGTTCTTC. Protein product: CASRTLPTGNPYNEQFF.

This sequence joins TRBV11-2 and TRBJ2-3; D perhaps matches TRBD2 (5 bases). The germline CDR1 and CDR2 sequences are SGHAT and FQNNGV. The V end lost 1 base, the J end lost 0 bases, and 11 bases lay between the germline ends. CDR3 length: 16 amino acids. CDR3 amino acids: CASSLVSGLSTDTQYF. CDR3 nucleotide sequence: TGTGCCAGCAGCTTAGTGAGCGGACTTAGCACAGATACGCAGTATTTT.

V usage is TRBV2 and J usage is TRBJ2-6, with 7 bases that match TRBD1. Germline trimming cut 10 bases from V and 4 bases from J; bases unmatched to any gene: 4. From germline, CDR1 is SNHLY and CDR2 FYNNEI. The length of the CDR3 is 13 residues. In nucleotides, the CDR3 is TGTGCCACAGGGACAGCCGGGGCCAACGTCCTGACTTTC. Its protein product is CATGTAGANVLTF.

The chain carries TRBV15 and TRBJ1-3; 7 positions match TRBD1. V was pared by 3 bases and J by 4 bases, with 9 bases of the junction left unmatched. The germline V gene has CDR1 LNHNV and CDR2 YYDKDF (reference sequence). CDR3 length: 16 amino acids. The CDR3 sequence is CATSRGGRGTGNTIYF. The CDR3 DNA reads TGTGCCACCAGCAGGGGGGGCAGGGGGACCGGAAACACCATATATTTT.

The chain recombines TRBV5-1 with TRBJ2-3, with TRBD2 matching over 10 bases. The ends lost 3 bases at V and 4 bases at J; junction bases unmatched: 14. The CDR3 is 18 residues long. The germline V gene encodes CDR1 SGHRS and CDR2 YFSETQ. In nucleotides, the CDR3 is TGCGCCAGCAGCTCGGCGGCCTCTAGCGGGGGTAGGGCAGATACGCAGTATTTT. This codes for CASSSAASSGGRADTQYF.

This chain connects TRBV19 to TRBJ2-1; 8 bases are a match to TRBD1. The CDR3 sequence is 16 residues long. Unmatched junction bases numbered 7, after V lost 5 bases and J lost 1 base. Per germline, CDR1 LNHDA and CDR2 SQIVND (reference sequence). Written as DNA, the CDR3 is TGTGCCAGTAGTCATTCAGGGGGCGGGTCCTACAATGAGCAGTTCTTC. Protein: CASSHSGGGSYNEQFF.

The chain uses TRBV3-1 (or the pseudogene TRBV3-2) and TRBJ2-5; D not resolved. CDR1 and CDR2 (germline): LGHDT, YNNKEL (reference sequence). The CDR3 totals 13 residues. The V gene lost 3 bases and the J gene lost 7 bases, with 12 bases spanning the gap. CDR3 in DNA: TGTGCCAGCAGCCAGGCTCTACTCGGGACCCAGTACTTC. Encoded protein: CASSQALLGTQYF.

In this sample, this clone turned up a few times. The chain recombines TRBV19 with TRBJ1-2, with D possibly TRBD1 on 5 matching bases. This CDR3 has 13 amino acids. Trimming removed 8 bases from V and 8 bases from J, with 18 bases in between. Germline V gives CDR1 LNHDA, CDR2 SQIVND (reference sequence). The CDR3 bases are TGTGCCAGTTCACCGGGCAGGGTCGGCGGCTACACCTTC. This sequence encodes CASSPGRVGGYTF. Based on the CDR3 plus reference TRBV19 and TRBJ1-2, the full variable domain is DGGITQSPKYLFRKEGQNVTLSCEQNLNHDAMYWYRQDPGQGLRLIYYSQIVNDFQKGDIAEGYSVSREKKESFPLTVTSAQKNPTAFYLCASSPGRVGGYTFGSGTRLTVV.

The chain uses TRBV3-1 (or the pseudogene TRBV3-2) and TRBJ2-3, with 9 bases that match TRBD2. J was trimmed by 1 base and V by 2 bases; bases with no gene match: 4. The CDR3 has 16 amino acids. CDR1 and CDR2 from the germline V gene are LGHDT and YNNKEL (reference sequence). In nucleotides, the CDR3 is TGTGCCAGCAGCCAACCTAGCGGGGTACGCACAGATACGCAGTATTTT. Translating it yields CASSQPSGVRTDTQYF.

V usage is TRBV6-6 and J usage is TRBJ1-5; D call uncertain. CDR3 length: 14 amino acids. Trimming cost V 6 bases and J 7 bases, with 16 bases left between them. Per the germline V gene, CDR1 is MNHNY and CDR2 is SVGAGI (reference sequence). CDR3 nucleotide sequence: TGTGCCAGCAGCTACGGGATCTCCGGACAGCCCCAGCATTTT. Translated, it gives CASSYGISGQPQHF.

This chain connects TRBV7-2 to TRBJ2-4, with a tentative D call TRBD2 (6 bases). Trimming removed 4 bases from V and 7 bases from J, with 17 bases in between. The germline V gene has CDR1 SGHTA and CDR2 FQGNSA. This CDR3 is 15 amino acids long. The CDR3 region is CASSSLLGGPNIQYF. CDR3 in DNA: TGTGCCAGCAGCTCCTTATTGGGGGGACCGAACATTCAGTACTTC.

This rearrangement joins TRBV5-1 to TRBJ2-3; tentatively, D is TRBD2 (7 bases). Between the trimmed V and J ends, which lost 4 bases and 3 bases, there was a span of 18 bases. Germline V gene lookup returns CDR1 SGHRS and CDR2 YFSETQ. The CDR3 runs to 16 residues. CDR3 protein: CASSPPEGGGTDTQYF. The CDR3 coding sequence is TGCGCCAGCAGCCCACCCGAGGGGGGAGGGACAGATACGCAGTATTTT.

The chain has TRBV11-2 and TRBJ2-5; the D gene is possibly TRBD1 (8 bases). Germline values: CDR1 SGHAT, CDR2 FQNNGV. The CDR3 extends over 13 amino acids. V was clipped by 5 bases and J by 9 bases, with 16 bases between them. CDR3 DNA: TGTGCCAGCAGCGGGGGGGACAGGACGGCCCAGTACTTC. Translated: CASSGGDRTAQYF.

The V and J genes are TRBV2 and TRBJ2-7; 8 bases match TRBD1. V dropped 7 bases and J dropped 3; count of bases not matched to a gene: 5. This CDR3 is 13 amino acids long. Germline values: CDR1 SNHLY, CDR2 FYNNEI. The CDR3 here is CASTRQGFYEQYF. The CDR3 DNA reads as TGTGCCAGCACCAGACAGGGGTTCTACGAGCAGTACTTC.

The sample holds a few counts of this clone. This chain uses TRBV23-1 with TRBJ2-2; D might be TRBD1 (7 bases). TRBV23-1 is classed as an ORF, of uncertain function. Trimming cost V 1 base and J 8 bases, with 20 bases left between them. The CDR3 spans 17 residues. The CDR3 coding sequence is TGCGCCAGCAGTCAATTGACAGGGACTTGGGCTGGGGGGGAGCTGTTTTTT. Its protein product is CASSQLTGTWAGGELFF.

V is TRBV7-2 and J is TRBJ2-1; perhaps TRBD2 as D (6 bases). The V end lost 7 bases, the J end lost 2 bases, and 18 bases lay between the germline ends. Looked up from germline, CDR1 is SGHTA and CDR2 is FQGNSA. CDR3 length equals 16 residues. The CDR3 protein is CASTMGLAGPYNEQFF. DNA for the CDR3: TGTGCCAGCACCATGGGTCTTGCGGGGCCCTACAATGAGCAGTTCTTC.